Shown below are 3 T cell receptor beta chains from a single sample sequenced in a study of Graves' ophthalmopathy and Graves' hyperthyroidism. RNA transcripts served as template for amplifying TCR beta CDR3 sequences. HTBI primers were used in a first-round RT-PCR, which preceded a second-round multiplex PCR. Each CDR3 protein is one row after TCRdb ran MiXCR on the multiplex PCR reads. The data show some 360,000 distinct CDR3 sequences, approximately 18% seen once. The specimen sequenced was peripheral blood. The receptors here all came from an adult woman with stable Graves' hyperthyroidism.

This clonotype was observed at least ten times. One end of the junction does not line up with germline, which may come from a read error. The chain combines TRBV20-1 with TRBJ2-4, with D possibly called TRBD1 or TRBD2 (5 bases each). Germline assignment: CDR1 DFQATT and CDR2 SNEGSKA (reference sequence). This CDR3 contains 11 residues. The chain's CDR3 is CSAKRDAIKYF. As DNA, the CDR3 is TGCAGTGCTAAACGGGACGCCATTAAGTACTTC.

The chain combines TRBV5-1 with TRBJ2-6, with TRBD1 identical over 9 bases. The CDR3 loop spans 20 amino acids. Per the germline V gene, CDR1 is SGHRS and CDR2 is YFSETQ. V lost 0 bases and J lost 2; bases outside the gene matches: 12. The CDR3 spells CASSLEATGGLLAGANVLTF. The CDR3 DNA is TGCGCCAGCAGCTTGGAAGCGACAGGGGGATTATTAGCTGGGGCCAACGTCCTGACTTTC.

This clonotype was observed a handful of times. The chain is built from TRBV20-1 and TRBJ2-7; TRBD1 matches at 8 bases. The V gene's germline CDR1 is DFQATT and CDR2 SNEGSKA (reference sequence). The CDR3 runs to 15 residues. The V segment lost 6 bases and the J segment 0 bases; nucleotides outside the gene matches: 10. Here the CDR3 reads CSAPTTGQGSYEQYF. The DNA for the CDR3 is TGCAGTGCCCCAACCACAGGACAGGGCTCCTACGAGCAGTACTTC.